The 15 T cell receptor beta chains in this list originate from one sample, sequenced in a study of shared clonotypes between healthy human individuals. TCRdb keeps only in-frame clones here, not all; method: immunoSEQ multiplex PCR. The table includes 950,000 to 1,300,000 clones, around 74% detected once. Specimen: memory CD4+ T cells sorted from blood. Subset reported: CD45RA-negative fraction. These receptors were taken from a man aged 18 to 30 in good health.

V usage is TRBV11-2 and J usage is TRBJ2-5, with 9 nucleotides matching TRBD1. Germline loops: CDR1 SGHAT, CDR2 FQNNGV. The CDR3 spans 14 residues. V lost 5 bases, J lost 5 bases, and 6 bases stayed unmatched. Here the CDR3 reads CASSAGTGKETQYF. The CDR3 DNA reads as TGTGCCAGCAGCGCAGGGACAGGGAAGGAGACCCAGTACTTC.

Written as DNA, the CDR3 is TGTGCCAGCAGCTTACGGGGAGGGGACTACGCCCAGCATTTT. Its protein is CASSLRGGDYAQHF. The chain has TRBV7-2 and TRBJ1-5; possible D gene TRBD1, 5 bases. V gave up 2 bases and J gave up 11 bases, with 16 bases separating them. CDR1 is SGHTA, CDR2 FQGNSA, per germline. The CDR3 has 14 residues.

The chain employs TRBV28 and TRBJ1-5; D remains unclear. Germline CDR1 MDHEN, CDR2 SYDVKM. V lost 2 bases and J 4 bases, leaving 12 bases between the germline ends. This CDR3 region has 15 residues. The CDR3 spells CASSLGEGRNQPQHF. DNA of the CDR3: TGTGCCAGCAGTTTAGGGGAAGGAAGGAATCAGCCCCAGCATTTT.

This sequence joins TRBV11-2 and TRBJ2-7; 7 nucleotides agree with TRBD1. V trimming: 1 base; J trimming: 3 bases; junction bases outside the gene matches: 12. This CDR3 has 17 residues. CDR1 is SGHAT and CDR2 is FQNNGV in the germline V gene. CDR3 in amino acids: CASSLGAPPNRGYEQYF. The CDR3 region has the DNA TGTGCCAGCAGCTTAGGGGCCCCCCCTAACAGGGGCTACGAGCAGTACTTC.

V and J are TRBV15 and TRBJ2-1, with D tentatively TRBD1 (6 bases). The V end lost 6 bases, the J end lost 3 bases, and 15 bases lay between the germline ends. Germline lookup yields CDR1 LNHNV and CDR2 YYDKDF (reference sequence). This CDR3 region has 15 residues. CDR3 sequence (DNA): TGTGCCACCAGTGAGAGAGGGGACATCTACAATGAGCAGTTCTTC. Translated, it gives CATSERGDIYNEQFF.

This clone appeared once. This chain connects TRBV6-4 to TRBJ2-1, with 11 nucleotides matching TRBD2. The CDR3 is 17 amino acids. The ends lost 5 bases at V and 4 bases at J; junction bases unmatched: 10. CDR1 and CDR2 from the germline V gene are MRHNA and SNTAGT. The chain's CDR3 is CASSRNPGLAVYNEQFF. The CDR3 nucleotides are TGTGCCAGCAGTAGAAACCCGGGACTAGCGGTTTACAATGAGCAGTTCTTC.

This chain joins TRBV11-1 and TRBJ2-2, with 7 positions matching TRBD2. This CDR3 has 11 residues. V trimming: 8 bases; J trimming: 6 bases; junction bases outside the gene matches: 0. Germline loops: CDR1 SGHAT, CDR2 FQDESV (reference sequence). CDR3 in amino acids: CASRGAGELFF. CDR3 in DNA: TGTGCCAGCCGGGGGGCCGGGGAGCTGTTTTTT.

This clone was seen a single time. CDR3 protein: CASSEQWRGAGKTDTQYF. As DNA, the CDR3 is TGTGCCAGCAGTGAACAGTGGCGCGGGGCAGGGAAAACAGATACGCAGTATTTT. The chain joins TRBV6-1 to TRBJ2-3, with D possibly being TRBD2 (6 bases). V was trimmed by 2 bases and J by 3 bases, leaving 21 bases between them. This CDR3 is 18 amino acids long. Germline values: CDR1 MNHNS, CDR2 SASEGT.

This chain links TRBV2 with TRBJ2-7; TRBD2 agrees at 10 bases. Germline V gene sequence: CDR1 SNHLY, CDR2 FYNNEI. There are 14 residues in the CDR3. V shed 8 bases and J 6 bases; nucleotides not matched to a gene: 10. The CDR3 bases are TGTGCCAGCCGGACTAGCGGCAGAGCCGGCGAGCAGTACTTC. This encodes CASRTSGRAGEQYF.

This chain connects TRBV7-2 to TRBJ2-1; D may match TRBD1 or TRBD2 (5 bases each). V was clipped by 5 bases and J by 10 bases, with 24 bases between them. The CDR3 spans 16 residues. Germline V gene lookup returns CDR1 SGHTA and CDR2 FQGNSA. CDR3 region: CASSPPGPMGVIEQFF. In DNA form, the CDR3 reads TGTGCCAGCAGCCCCCCCGGGCCCATGGGGGTAATCGAGCAGTTCTTC.

This chain links TRBV5-1 with TRBJ2-3, with TRBD2 matching over 9 bases. Germline V CDR1 and CDR2: SGHRS, YFSETQ. V shed 2 bases and J 9 bases; nucleotides not matched to a gene: 10. The CDR3 consists of 15 residues. The CDR3 region is CASSLIAGEGKTQYF. The DNA of the CDR3 is TGCGCCAGCAGCTTAATAGCGGGAGAAGGGAAAACGCAGTATTTT. Variable domain in full (rest from reference TRBV5-1 and TRBJ2-3): KAGVTQTPRYLIKTRGQQVTLSCSPISGHRSVSWYQQTPGQGLQFLFEYFSETQRNKGNFPGRFSGRQFSNSRSEMNVSTLELGDSALYLCASSLIAGEGKTQYFGPGTRLTVL.

This clone has a handful of counts. The rearrangement uses TRBV30 and TRBJ2-2, with TRBD2 matching over 14 bases. Losses at the gene ends were 2 bases for V and 5 bases for J; bases not matched to a gene: 4. The CDR3 consists of 16 residues. The germline V gene has CDR1 GTSNPN and CDR2 SVGIG (reference sequence). The CDR3 DNA reads TGTGCCTGGAGTCCCGGGACTAGCGGGAGAACCGGGGAGCTGTTTTTT. It encodes CAWSPGTSGRTGELFF.

Regarding this clone: Possible read error: a much larger clone is one base away. The chain links TRBV5-6 to TRBJ2-7; the D call may be TRBD1 or TRBD2 (5 bases each). This CDR3 has 12 residues. With 1 base removed from V and 4 bases from J, the gap between germline ends came to 6 bases. The germline V gene encodes CDR1 SGHDT and CDR2 YYEEEE. The CDR3 protein is CASSLWGYEQYF. The CDR3 DNA reads as TGTGCCAGCAGCTTGTGGGGGTACGAGCAGTACTTC.

The genes are TRBV14 and TRBJ1-6; 7 positions agree with TRBD1. The CDR3 runs to 15 residues. CDR1 is SGHDN and CDR2 is FVKESK in the germline V gene. The J segment lost 6 bases and the V segment lost 1 base, leaving 3 bases of the junction unmatched. CDR3 DNA: TGTGCCAGCAGCCAAGGACAGGGTATTAATTCACCCCTCCACTTT. Translating gives CASSQGQGINSPLHF.

The V and J genes are TRBV5-1 and TRBJ1-2; TRBD1 is a possible D gene (5 bases). Trimming removed 4 bases at V and 2 bases at J, with 18 bases between. Germline V gives CDR1 SGHRS, CDR2 YFSETQ. The CDR3 has 16 residues. The CDR3 loop is CASSPGGGGQNYGYTF. The CDR3 region has the DNA TGCGCCAGCAGCCCCGGGGGGGGAGGCCAAAACTATGGCTACACCTTC.